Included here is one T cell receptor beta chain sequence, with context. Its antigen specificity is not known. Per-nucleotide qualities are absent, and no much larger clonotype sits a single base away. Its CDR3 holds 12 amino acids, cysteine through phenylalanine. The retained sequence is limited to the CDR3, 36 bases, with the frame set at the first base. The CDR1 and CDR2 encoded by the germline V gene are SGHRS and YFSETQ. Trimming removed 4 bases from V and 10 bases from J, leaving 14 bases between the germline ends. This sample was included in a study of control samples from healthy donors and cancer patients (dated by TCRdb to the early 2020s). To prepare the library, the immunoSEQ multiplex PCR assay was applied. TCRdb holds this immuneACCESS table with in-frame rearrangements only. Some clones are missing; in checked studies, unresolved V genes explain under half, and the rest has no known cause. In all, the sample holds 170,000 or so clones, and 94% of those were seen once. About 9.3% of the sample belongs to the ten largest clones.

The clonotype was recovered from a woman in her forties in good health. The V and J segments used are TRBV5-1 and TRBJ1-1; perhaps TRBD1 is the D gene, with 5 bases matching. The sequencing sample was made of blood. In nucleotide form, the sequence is TGCGCCAGCAGCGCCGGGGACCTTGGAGCTTTCTTT. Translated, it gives CASSAGDLGAFF.